A single sample is the source of the 31 T cell receptor beta chains below, sequenced in a study of cytomegalovirus exposure and HLA in healthy donors. 13 Jbeta primers and 60 Vbeta primers were used for the PCR. This table comes from immunoSEQ multiplex PCR, and its TCRdb copy is limited to in-frame clones, with some not included. The sample includes 150,000 to 200,000 clones, approximately 80% of them seen just once. Sequencing used PBMCs. All receptors derive from a woman in her 30s in good health and CMV-seronegative.

This clone was observed a few times. V usage is TRBV7-2 and J usage is TRBJ1-3; TRBD1 might be the D (5 bases). Germline lookup yields CDR1 SGHTA and CDR2 FQGNSA. The CDR3 has 15 residues. V was cut by 1 base and J by 2 bases, with 9 bases left in between. CDR3 loop: CASSLGGGPGNTIYF. CDR3 DNA sequence: TGTGCCAGCAGCTTAGGGGGCGGTCCTGGAAACACCATATATTTT.

In this sample, this clone turned up a few times. The gene calls are TRBV11-3 and TRBJ1-1; the D is unclear. This CDR3 is 14 amino acids long. V lost 0 bases and J lost 7, with 12 bases in between. CDR1 and CDR2 (germline): SGHNT, YENEEA. Here the CDR3 reads CASSLEAQNLEAFF. CDR3 nucleotides: TGTGCCAGCAGCTTAGAGGCACAGAATCTTGAAGCTTTCTTT. The entire variable domain, with the rest obtained from reference TRBV11-3 and TRBJ1-1, is as follows: EAGVVQSPRYKIIEKKQPVAFWCNPISGHNTLYWYLQNLGQGPELLIRYENEEAVDDSQLPKDRFSAERLKGVDSTLKIQPAELGDSAVYLCASSLEAQNLEAFFGQGTRLTVV.

The rearrangement links TRBV2 to TRBJ1-5; D might be TRBD1 (6 bases). CDR1 is SNHLY and CDR2 is FYNNEI in the germline V gene. CDR3 length equals 13 residues. The ends were cut back, 6 bases at V and 5 bases at J, with 11 bases in the middle. The CDR3 coding sequence is TGTGCCAGCAGCACCTCAGGGGATCAGCCCCAGCATTTT. It translates to CASSTSGDQPQHF.

This rearrangement joins TRBV7-2 to TRBJ2-3, with 11 positions matching TRBD2. V was pared by 1 base and J by 0 bases, with 0 bases of the junction left unmatched. The length of the CDR3 is 16 residues. The germline CDR1 and CDR2 sequences are SGHTA and FQGNSA. The CDR3 DNA reads as TGTGCCAGCAGCTTAGGGACTAGCGGGAGCACAGATACGCAGTATTTT. Translating gives CASSLGTSGSTDTQYF.

This clone was detected only once. This chain connects TRBV25-1 to TRBJ2-7; 12 bases fit TRBD2. Germline V lookup: CDR1 MGHDK, CDR2 SYGVNS. The CDR3 runs to 15 residues. The J segment lost 6 bases and the V segment lost 5 bases, leaving 8 bases of the junction unmatched. CDR3 DNA sequence: TGTGCCAGCAGTCCTCGGACTAGCGGGATGGCCGAGCAGTACTTC. Protein sequence: CASSPRTSGMAEQYF.

V is TRBV19 and J is TRBJ2-2, with TRBD1 matching over 8 bases. V dropped 10 bases and J dropped 5; count of bases not matched to a gene: 15. The CDR3 has 16 residues. In germline, CDR1 is LNHDA, CDR2 SQIVND (reference sequence). The CDR3 here is CATGAAGTGRTGELFF. DNA of the CDR3: TGTGCCACAGGGGCAGCCGGGACAGGACGGACCGGGGAGCTGTTTTTT.

This chain joins TRBV19 and TRBJ2-7; TRBD1 aligns across 10 bases. J was trimmed by 3 bases and V by 3 bases; bases with no gene match: 5. Germline assignment: CDR1 LNHDA and CDR2 SQIVND (reference sequence). CDR3 size: 15 residues. The CDR3 here is CASSIRGTGDYEQYF. Here the CDR3 DNA reads TGTGCCAGTAGTATTAGGGGGACAGGGGACTACGAGCAGTACTTC.

About this clone itself: Different DNA sequences within this sample yield the same CDR3. The chain joins TRBV5-1 to TRBJ2-1; 9 bases align to TRBD1. The ends lost 4 bases at V and 5 bases at J; junction bases unmatched: 1. CDR3 length equals 13 residues. In germline, CDR1 is SGHRS, CDR2 YFSETQ. DNA for the CDR3: TGCGCCAGCAGCCGGACAGGGGACAATGAGCAGTTCTTC. It encodes CASSRTGDNEQFF.

A single count supports this clone. The V call is TRBV5-8, the J call TRBJ2-7, with D possibly matching TRBD1 (6 bases). The CDR3 has 15 amino acids. Germline V CDR1 and CDR2: SGHTS, YDEGEE. V lost 4 bases, J lost 0 bases, and 14 bases lay in between. The CDR3 region has the DNA TGTGCCAGCAGCCGCGACAGGAGACCCTCCTACGAGCAGTACTTC. Amino acid sequence: CASSRDRRPSYEQYF.

Regarding this clone: Other nucleotide sequences in the sample specify the same CDR3. The chain has TRBV5-1 and TRBJ2-1; 8 positions agree with TRBD1. V gave up 3 bases and J gave up 7 bases; unmatched junction bases: 6. The germline V gene has CDR1 SGHRS and CDR2 YFSETQ. The CDR3 extends over 14 amino acids. This CDR3 is CASSSQGAGNEQFF. The CDR3 region has the DNA TGCGCCAGCAGCTCTCAGGGGGCGGGGAATGAGCAGTTCTTC.

This chain uses TRBV10-1 with TRBJ2-3; unclear D gene. CDR3 size: 15 residues. Germline CDR1 reads WNHNN; CDR2 reads SYGVQD (reference sequence). V lost 1 base, J lost 4 bases, and 12 bases lay in between. The CDR3 nucleotides read TGCGCCAGCAGTGAGTATGGGCATTTGCCAGATACGCAGTATTTT. It yields the protein CASSEYGHLPDTQYF.

This chain joins TRBV6-1 and TRBJ1-2; D not certain. The V and J ends lost 2 bases and 6 bases respectively, with 13 bases between them. CDR1 MNHNS and CDR2 SASEGT come from the germline V gene. The CDR3 is made up of 14 amino acids. DNA for the CDR3: TGTGCCAGCAGTGAAATGGGCCCCCTGGATGGCTACACCTTC. Residues: CASSEMGPLDGYTF.

This clone was counted a single time. The rearrangement links TRBV18 to TRBJ2-3; 11 bases are a match to TRBD1. There are 15 residues in the CDR3. V shed 6 bases, J shed 0 bases, and the junction held 2 bases outside the gene matches. The V gene's germline CDR1 is KGHSH and CDR2 LQKENI. The CDR3 protein is CASSDRGPSTDTQYF. Written as DNA, the CDR3 is TGTGCCAGCTCGGACAGGGGGCCGAGCACAGATACGCAGTATTTT.

This clone has a handful of counts. The chain joins TRBV28 to TRBJ2-2, with 10 bases identical to TRBD2. The V and J ends lost 8 bases and 4 bases, in that order; junction bases with no gene match: 7. Germline loops: CDR1 MDHEN, CDR2 SYDVKM. The CDR3 consists of 15 residues. The CDR3 is CASYHGLAATGELFF. CDR3 in DNA: TGTGCCAGCTATCACGGACTAGCGGCCACCGGGGAGCTGTTTTTT.

This clone has just one count. The chain combines TRBV10-3 with TRBJ2-1; 11 bases map to TRBD2. CDR1 and CDR2 from the germline V gene are ENHRY and SYGVKD. V gave up 1 base and J gave up 6 bases; unmatched junction bases: 2. The CDR3 loop spans 15 amino acids. CDR3 region: CAISELAGGPNEQFF. The CDR3 DNA reads as TGTGCCATCAGTGAGTTAGCGGGGGGGCCCAATGAGCAGTTCTTC.

This rearrangement joins TRBV11-1 to TRBJ2-3; D not resolved. Trimming removed 1 base from V and 2 bases from J, with 13 bases in between. Germline values: CDR1 SGHAT, CDR2 FQDESV (reference sequence). CDR3 size: 16 residues. As DNA, the CDR3 is TGTGCCAGCAGCTTAGGTCGGGTTATCAACACAGATACGCAGTATTTT. Translating gives CASSLGRVINTDTQYF.

J is TRBJ1-6 and V is TRBV4-2; 8 nucleotides agree with TRBD1. V lost 0 bases, J lost 4 bases, and 11 bases stayed unmatched. Germline V gives CDR1 LGHNA, CDR2 YNFKEQ. The CDR3 is 19 amino acids. The CDR3 DNA follows: TGTGCCAGCAGCCAAGATCGTAAGACAGGGGCCTTATATAATTCACCCCTCCACTTT. Amino acids: CASSQDRKTGALYNSPLHF.

J is TRBJ2-1 and V is TRBV10-1, with 15 bases matching TRBD2. The V and J ends lost 2 bases and 0 bases, in that order; junction bases with no gene match: 11. Germline lookup yields CDR1 WNHNN and CDR2 SYGVQD (reference sequence). The CDR3 is 21 residues long. As DNA, the CDR3 is TGCGCCAGCAGTGAGACAGGCGGACTAGCGGGAGGGCAGGTCTCCTACAATGAGCAGTTCTTC. It translates to CASSETGGLAGGQVSYNEQFF.

This sequence joins TRBV5-4 and TRBJ1-1; TRBD1 matches 9 bases. The germline gives CDR1 SGHNT, CDR2 YYREEE (reference sequence). CDR3 size: 12 residues. V was pared by 4 bases and J by 11 bases, with 6 bases of the junction left unmatched. CDR3 in amino acids: CASSVNRGQAFF. The CDR3 DNA follows: TGTGCCAGCAGCGTCAACAGGGGGCAGGCTTTCTTT.

This clone appeared a single time. This rearrangement joins TRBV5-1 to TRBJ2-3; 8 nucleotides align to TRBD2. The CDR3 runs 15 residues. V was clipped by 4 bases and J by 0 bases; unmatched bases: 4. Germline V gene data show CDR1 as SGHRS and CDR2 as YFSETQ. CDR3 sequence: CASSAGLASTDTQYF. The CDR3 bases are TGCGCCAGCAGCGCAGGACTAGCTAGCACAGATACGCAGTATTTT.

The sample holds a few counts of this clone. The CDR3 is CASSSGTGNYGRLDEQFF. CDR3 sequence (DNA): TGTGCCAGCTCGTCCGGGACAGGGAATTATGGTAGGCTGGATGAGCAGTTCTTC. The chain recombines TRBV18 with TRBJ2-1, with TRBD1 matching 9 bases. From germline, CDR1 is KGHSH and CDR2 LQKENI. The CDR3 length is 18 residues. J was trimmed by 8 bases and V by 6 bases; bases with no gene match: 20.

The J gene is TRBJ1-1, the V gene TRBV2, with D perhaps TRBD1 (6 bases). Trimming took 8 bases from V and 2 from J, leaving 15 bases between them. The germline V gene encodes CDR1 SNHLY and CDR2 FYNNEI. This CDR3 contains 14 residues. The CDR3 DNA is TGTGCCAGCCTACCCCCGACAGGCAACACTGAAGCTTTCTTT. Its protein product is CASLPPTGNTEAFF.

The rearrangement uses TRBV6-5 and TRBJ2-5, with 10 positions matching TRBD1. Per germline, CDR1 MNHEY and CDR2 SVGAGI. The J segment lost 6 bases and the V segment lost 5 bases, leaving 9 bases of the junction unmatched. The CDR3 is made up of 15 amino acids. This chain's CDR3 is CASSRPTGGLKTQYF. CDR3 nucleotide sequence: TGTGCCAGCAGTCGCCCGACAGGGGGCCTAAAGACCCAGTACTTC.

The chain links TRBV5-4 to TRBJ2-3, with TRBD2 matching 7 bases. Losses at the gene ends were 7 bases for V and 7 bases for J; bases not matched to a gene: 12. The CDR3 length is 14 residues. The germline V gene has CDR1 SGHNT and CDR2 YYREEE (reference sequence). The CDR3 DNA follows: TGTGCCAGCTGGCCCCGGGACTATACGAATACGCAGTATTTT. It yields the protein CASWPRDYTNTQYF.

In this sample, this clone turned up once. The V call is TRBV10-2, the J call TRBJ2-7, with D hard to call. The germline CDR1 and CDR2 sequences are WSHSY and SAAADI. V dropped 5 bases and J dropped 3 bases, with 5 bases sitting between them. The CDR3 extends over 11 amino acids. The CDR3 DNA reads as TGCGCCAGCAGTTTAGACTACGAGCAGTACTTC. Translation gives CASSLDYEQYF.

The J gene is TRBJ2-6, the V gene TRBV4-3; D is undetermined. V was shortened by 3 bases and J by 2 bases, with 14 bases between the two germline ends. The CDR3 spans 17 residues. The germline CDR1 and CDR2 sequences are LGHNA and YSLEER. The CDR3 sequence: CASSQQQPFTGANVLTF. The CDR3 coding sequence is TGCGCCAGCAGCCAGCAACAGCCGTTCACTGGGGCCAACGTCCTGACTTTC.

The gene calls are TRBV19 and TRBJ2-2; 7 bases match TRBD1. In germline, CDR1 is LNHDA, CDR2 SQIVND (reference sequence). Germline trimming cut 3 bases from V and 7 bases from J; bases unmatched to any gene: 8. There are 15 residues in the CDR3. The CDR3 DNA reads TGTGCCAGTAGTATGAGTGAGGGGGCCCACGGGGAGCTGTTTTTT. As protein: CASSMSEGAHGELFF.

The chain employs TRBV30 and TRBJ1-6; the D gene is possibly TRBD1 (5 bases). The CDR3 totals 14 residues. CDR1 and CDR2 (germline): GTSNPN, SVGIG (reference sequence). V shed 1 base and J shed 8 bases, with 12 bases lying between them. CDR3 amino acids: CAWSAQVGDSPLHF. CDR3 sequence (DNA): TGTGCCTGGAGTGCACAGGTGGGCGATTCACCCCTCCACTTT.

The chain carries TRBV19 and TRBJ2-7, with 8 bases identical to TRBD2. Germline CDR1 reads LNHDA; CDR2 reads SQIVND (reference sequence). The CDR3 is 13 residues long. The V segment lost 4 bases and the J segment 2 bases; nucleotides outside the gene matches: 1. CDR3 residues: CASSTTSAYEQYF. DNA for the CDR3: TGTGCCAGTAGTACGACTAGCGCCTACGAGCAGTACTTC.

CDR3 DNA sequence: TGTGCCAGCAGTGTGTCGGGGGGTGCAGGAAACACCATATATTTT. Protein product: CASSVSGGAGNTIYF. This sequence joins TRBV2 and TRBJ1-3, with D possibly TRBD1 on 5 matching bases. V was shortened by 4 bases and J by 4 bases, with 14 bases between the two germline ends. Germline assignment: CDR1 SNHLY and CDR2 FYNNEI. This CDR3 region has 15 residues.

The chain couples TRBV2 to TRBJ2-7, with TRBD2 matching 9 bases. V gave up 10 bases and J gave up 4 bases; unmatched junction bases: 8. This CDR3 region has 13 residues. The germline V gene encodes CDR1 SNHLY and CDR2 FYNNEI. Written as DNA, the CDR3 is TGTGCCATTATTGAGCGGGGGGAATACGAGCAGTACTTC. This translates into CAIIERGEYEQYF.